These 28 T cell receptor beta chains came from one sample sequenced in a study of shared clonotypes between healthy human individuals (dated by TCRdb to 2018 to 2020). The library was made by the immunoSEQ multiplex PCR assay. TCRdb took this table from immuneACCESS and kept in-frame rearrangements with V and J called. Such tables lack part of the clones; where checked against another copy, unresolved V genes explain under half of the gap, and the rest is unexplained. The sample contains a few million clones, more than 80% of them found a single time. The top ten clones comprise roughly 0.13% of the sample. Sequences were obtained from naive CD4+ T cells sorted from blood. The cell subset or site label corresponds to: CD45RA+ positively selected. These TCRs come from a young man in good health.

The CDR3 DNA reads as TGCGCCAGCAGCCAAGGGCCCGTGACAGTTAACACTGAAGCTTTCTTT. Protein product: CASSQGPVTVNTEAFF. The chain employs TRBV4-1 and TRBJ1-1; weak D call: TRBD1 (5 bases). The CDR3 spans 16 residues. The ends were cut back, 1 base at V and 2 bases at J, with 14 bases in the middle. Germline values: CDR1 MGHRA, CDR2 YSYEKL.

The chain employs TRBV6-6 and TRBJ1-1; D unresolved. CDR3 length equals 14 residues. Between the trimmed V and J ends, which lost 0 bases and 1 base, there was a span of 6 bases. Germline-derived CDR1 and CDR2 are MNHNY and SVGAGI (reference sequence). CDR3 DNA sequence: TGTGCCAGCAGTTACTCCCAGAAGAACACTGAAGCTTTCTTT. Protein: CASSYSQKNTEAFF.

This chain uses TRBV19 with TRBJ1-5, with D possibly TRBD1 on 6 matching bases. This CDR3 region has 14 residues. Germline lookup yields CDR1 LNHDA and CDR2 SQIVND (reference sequence). Trimming pared 7 bases from V and 6 bases from J, leaving 16 bases between. DNA of the CDR3: TGTGCCAGTACCGCCGGGACAACGGCTCAGCCCCAGCATTTT. Its protein product is CASTAGTTAQPQHF.

This CDR3 reads CASSLGVGEGDYTF. Here the CDR3 DNA reads TGTGCCAGCAGCTTAGGAGTAGGGGAGGGAGACTACACCTTC. The V call is TRBV7-9, the J call TRBJ1-2; tentative D call: TRBD1 (5 bases). V was clipped by 1 base and J by 10 bases, with 16 bases between them. The CDR3 has 14 amino acids. Germline V gene lookup returns CDR1 SEHNR and CDR2 FQNEAQ (reference sequence).

The genes are TRBV10-2 and TRBJ2-7, with D unresolved. This CDR3 region has 13 residues. Trimming shortened V by 2 bases and J by 2 bases, and 7 bases separated the two germline ends. CDR1 and CDR2 (germline): WSHSY, SAAADI. Here the CDR3 DNA reads TGCGCCAGCAGTGAGGCAGGCCCCTACGAGCAGTACTTC. It translates to CASSEAGPYEQYF.

The chain recombines TRBV2 with TRBJ2-7; 7 bases line up with TRBD2. The V and J ends lost 8 bases and 2 bases, in that order; junction bases with no gene match: 9. This CDR3 comprises 14 residues. CDR1 and CDR2 (germline): SNHLY, FYNNEI. CDR3 region: CASQDMRGTYEQYF. As DNA, the CDR3 is TGTGCCAGCCAAGACATGCGGGGGACCTACGAGCAGTACTTC.

The DNA for the CDR3 is TGTGCCAGCAGCTTAGGTGCAGGGGCCGGAGAGCAGTACTTC. Protein: CASSLGAGAGEQYF. The chain is built from TRBV7-3 and TRBJ2-7, with D tentatively TRBD1 (6 bases). V lost 2 bases, J lost 7 bases, and 15 bases lay in between. The CDR3 runs to 14 residues. The germline V gene encodes CDR1 SGHTA and CDR2 FQGTGA.

The chain employs TRBV28 and TRBJ2-3, with 16 bases lining up with TRBD2. V was pared by 3 bases and J by 12 bases, with 9 bases of the junction left unmatched. This CDR3 is 16 amino acids long. Germline loops: CDR1 MDHEN, CDR2 SYDVKM. This chain's CDR3 is CASSFPGTSGGGTQYF. The DNA of the CDR3 is TGTGCCAGCAGTTTCCCCGGGACTAGCGGGGGGGGGACCCAGTATTTT.

The CDR3 region is CASSPMGTESPERSTDTQYF. CDR3 DNA: TGCGCCAGCAGCCCGATGGGGACTGAGTCCCCGGAGAGGAGCACAGATACGCAGTATTTT. The chain has TRBV5-1 and TRBJ2-3; tentative D call: TRBD2 (6 bases). This CDR3 has 20 amino acids. Looked up from germline, CDR1 is SGHRS and CDR2 is YFSETQ. V lost 4 bases, J lost 0 bases, and 27 bases lay in between.

This clone was seen a single time. The chain uses TRBV6-6 and TRBJ2-7, with 7 bases matching TRBD2. Trimming at V came to 2 bases and at J to 3 bases, leaving 10 bases not matched to a gene. Per germline, CDR1 MNHNY and CDR2 SVGAGI (reference sequence). This CDR3 is built from 16 residues. The CDR3 DNA sequence: TGTGCCAGCAGTTACGCGGGACTATCCTTGGGCTACGAGCAGTACTTC. Translated: CASSYAGLSLGYEQYF.

The rearrangement links TRBV4-1 to TRBJ1-1, with TRBD1 as a possible D gene (5 bases). This CDR3 contains 15 residues. Germline CDR1 reads MGHRA; CDR2 reads YSYEKL. Trimming shortened V by 0 bases and J by 5 bases, and 13 bases separated the two germline ends. The CDR3 loop reads CASSQEGGGGTEAFF. Written as DNA, the CDR3 is TGCGCCAGCAGCCAAGAAGGTGGGGGGGGGACTGAAGCTTTCTTT.

The chain has TRBV7-9 and TRBJ2-2; the D gene is possibly TRBD2 (5 bases). Trimming took 4 bases from V and 3 from J, leaving 18 bases between them. This CDR3 has 17 residues. Germline loops: CDR1 SEHNR, CDR2 FQNEAQ (reference sequence). CDR3 in amino acids: CASSYPVSAGDTGELFF. The CDR3 DNA follows: TGTGCCAGCAGCTACCCAGTTAGCGCCGGGGACACCGGGGAGCTGTTTTTT.

V gene TRBV5-4 combines with J gene TRBJ2-7; maybe TRBD1 (5 bases). Germline V CDR1 and CDR2: SGHNT, YYREEE (reference sequence). V lost 3 bases and J 6 bases, leaving 16 bases between the germline ends. The CDR3 sequence is 14 residues long. The CDR3 reads CASSSRTPPSEQYF. CDR3 bases: TGTGCCAGCAGCTCACGGACACCTCCCTCCGAGCAGTACTTC.

The V gene is TRBV19, the J gene TRBJ1-4; D remains ambiguous. The CDR3 runs to 16 residues. Germline V gene data show CDR1 as LNHDA and CDR2 as SQIVND (reference sequence). The V end was cut by 2 bases, the J end by 0 bases, with 10 bases between. The chain's CDR3 is CASSIRGLTTNEKLFF. The CDR3 DNA follows: TGTGCCAGTAGTATAAGAGGCCTTACAACTAATGAAAAACTGTTTTTT.

This chain uses TRBV7-9 with TRBJ1-3; unclear D gene. Per germline, CDR1 SEHNR and CDR2 FQNEAQ (reference sequence). The CDR3 totals 16 residues. V dropped 5 bases and J dropped 0 bases, with 14 bases sitting between them. The CDR3 loop is CASSTVTQSSGNTIYF. CDR3 coding DNA: TGTGCCAGCAGCACCGTAACTCAGAGCTCTGGAAACACCATATATTTT.

V gene TRBV27 combines with J gene TRBJ1-1, with D hard to call. Deletions cut 1 base from V and 1 base from J, with 7 bases between. The CDR3 loop spans 14 amino acids. In germline, CDR1 is MNHEY, CDR2 SMNVEV (reference sequence). The CDR3 coding sequence is TGTGCCAGCAGTTTATTGGGAGCGAACACTGAAGCTTTCTTT. Its protein product is CASSLLGANTEAFF.

The chain combines TRBV7-2 with TRBJ2-2, with 12 positions matching TRBD2. Germline-derived CDR1 and CDR2 are SGHTA and FQGNSA. The J segment lost 6 bases and the V segment lost 5 bases, leaving 7 bases of the junction unmatched. The CDR3 is 16 residues long. The CDR3 protein is CASSPRLAGEAGELFF. The CDR3, as DNA: TGTGCCAGCAGCCCGAGACTAGCGGGAGAGGCCGGGGAGCTGTTTTTT.

V usage is TRBV7-3 and J usage is TRBJ2-5; no clear D. V was pared by 3 bases and J by 4 bases, with 12 bases between. CDR1 is SGHTA and CDR2 is FQGTGA in the germline V gene. CDR3 length: 14 amino acids. The CDR3 DNA reads TGTGCCAGCAGCTTGGGCCTTTCCCGAGAGACCCAGTACTTC. It specifies CASSLGLSRETQYF.

As concerns this clone: Other DNA sequences in the sample encode the same CDR3. The chain employs TRBV29-1 and TRBJ2-6; 9 bases align to TRBD1. With V trimmed by 4 bases and J by 2 bases, 0 bases remained unmatched. The CDR3 covers 14 residues. Germline CDR1 and CDR2: SQVTM and ANQGSEA. CDR3 DNA sequence: TGCAGCGTTGGGACAGGGGCTGGGGCCAACGTCCTGACTTTC. Residues: CSVGTGAGANVLTF.

Here the CDR3 DNA reads TGCGCCAGCAGCTCCCTAGAAGGAGATACGCAGTATTTT. It specifies CASSSLEGDTQYF. The J gene is TRBJ2-3, the V gene TRBV5-1; D not certain. This CDR3 has 13 amino acids. Germline CDR1 is SGHRS and CDR2 is YFSETQ. Trimming took off 3 bases at V and 5 bases at J, with 10 bases between the two ends. The whole variable domain, filled in from reference TRBV5-1 and TRBJ2-3, reads KAGVTQTPRYLIKTRGQQVTLSCSPISGHRSVSWYQQTPGQGLQFLFEYFSETQRNKGNFPGRFSGRQFSNSRSEMNVSTLELGDSALYLCASSSLEGDTQYFGPGTRLTVL.

The chain has TRBV7-2 and TRBJ2-3, with D uncertain. This CDR3 region has 15 residues. Per germline, CDR1 SGHTA and CDR2 FQGNSA. V dropped 3 bases and J dropped 2 bases, with 12 bases sitting between them. In nucleotides, the CDR3 is TGTGCCAGCAGCTTCACGGGTTCCTCCACAGATACGCAGTATTTT. Translated: CASSFTGSSTDTQYF.

The chain employs TRBV2 and TRBJ1-5; D gene unclear. The V and J ends lost 6 bases and 0 bases respectively, with 12 bases between them. The CDR3 contains 15 residues. CDR1 is SNHLY, CDR2 FYNNEI, per germline. The CDR3 DNA reads TGTGCCAGCAGATTATTGGAAAATAGCAATCAGCCCCAGCATTTT. Translation gives CASRLLENSNQPQHF.

This clone has just a few counts. The chain is built from TRBV7-9 and TRBJ1-2; D gene unclear. Germline lookup yields CDR1 SEHNR and CDR2 FQNEAQ (reference sequence). The CDR3 extends over 14 amino acids. Trimming left V 5 bases short and J 7 bases short, with 17 bases between. The CDR3 DNA is TGTGCCAGCAGCCGTTATAGCGGAGATCGTGGCTACACCTTC. It translates to CASSRYSGDRGYTF.

J is TRBJ1-4 and V is TRBV7-9; D might be TRBD1 (5 bases). The CDR3 covers 15 residues. V gave up 5 bases and J gave up 0 bases, with 10 bases separating them. Germline V CDR1 and CDR2: SEHNR, FQNEAQ (reference sequence). The CDR3 loop reads CASSLPGATNEKLFF. CDR3 DNA: TGTGCCAGCAGCCTTCCGGGGGCAACTAATGAAAAACTGTTTTTT.

This chain links TRBV14 with TRBJ2-7; D uncertain. The length of the CDR3 is 14 residues. Trimming stripped 0 bases from V and 2 bases from J, with 8 bases between. Germline V gives CDR1 SGHDN, CDR2 FVKESK. CDR3 sequence (DNA): TGTGCCAGCAGCCAAGAAGGACGGACCTACGAGCAGTACTTC. The encoded protein is CASSQEGRTYEQYF.

The chain couples TRBV28 to TRBJ2-1; D may match TRBD1 or TRBD2 (6 bases each). This CDR3 region has 11 residues. The V gene lost 8 bases and the J gene lost 10 bases, with 12 bases spanning the gap. In germline, CDR1 is MDHEN, CDR2 SYDVKM. Written as DNA, the CDR3 is TGTGCCAGCTCTCAGGGGAGGGAGCAGTTCTTC. This translates into CASSQGREQFF.

The chain joins TRBV7-9 to TRBJ2-5; 7 bases are shared with TRBD2. This CDR3 region has 17 residues. V lost 4 bases, J lost 4 bases, and 15 bases stayed unmatched. Germline CDR1 reads SEHNR; CDR2 reads FQNEAQ (reference sequence). The CDR3 coding sequence is TGTGCCAGCAGCTACCCCCGGGTAGCGGGCCGGGTAGAGACCCAGTACTTC. It specifies CASSYPRVAGRVETQYF.

V and J are TRBV2 and TRBJ2-5; D is perhaps TRBD1 (6 bases). CDR1 and CDR2 from the germline V gene are SNHLY and FYNNEI. The length of the CDR3 is 16 residues. V gave up 6 bases and J gave up 2 bases, with 19 bases separating them. The CDR3 protein is CASSPGQFGFQETQYF. The DNA of the CDR3 is TGTGCCAGCAGCCCCGGACAGTTCGGTTTTCAAGAGACCCAGTACTTC.